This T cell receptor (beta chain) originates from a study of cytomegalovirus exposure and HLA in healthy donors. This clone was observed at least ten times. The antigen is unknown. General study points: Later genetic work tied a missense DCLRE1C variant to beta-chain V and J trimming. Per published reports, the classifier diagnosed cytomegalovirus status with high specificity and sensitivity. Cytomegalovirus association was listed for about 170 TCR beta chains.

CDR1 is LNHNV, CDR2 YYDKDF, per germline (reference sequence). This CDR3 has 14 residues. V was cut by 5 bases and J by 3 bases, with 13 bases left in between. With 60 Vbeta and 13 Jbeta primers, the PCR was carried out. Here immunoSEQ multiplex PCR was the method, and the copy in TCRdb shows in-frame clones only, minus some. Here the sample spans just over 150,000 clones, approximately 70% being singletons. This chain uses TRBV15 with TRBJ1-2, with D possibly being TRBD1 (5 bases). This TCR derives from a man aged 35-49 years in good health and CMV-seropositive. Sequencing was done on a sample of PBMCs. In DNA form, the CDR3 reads TGTGCCACCAGCGGCGCGGGGGAGTACTATGGCTACACCTTC. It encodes CATSGAGEYYGYTF.